A selection of T cell receptor beta chains follows, all from one sample in a study of blood T cells in healthy people across ages. TCRdb called the 5' RACE reads again in MiXCR, with one record for every CDR3 protein. The table lists approximately 1.5 million distinct CDR3 sequences, roughly 30% of them singletons, with approximately 10% in the top ten. Material: blood. The receptor set was obtained from a woman in her 30s in good health. The CDR3 runs from the conserved cysteine through the conserved F or W. D genes are given only for firm matches.

.,TRBV6-6,CASSARLTGEAFF
TRBD1,TRBV5-4,CASSYWTGGNTEAFF
.,TRBV12-3/TRBV12-4,CASSSPGRPTGELFF
.,TRBV2,CASSEALWRGSSQPQHF
.,TRBV4-1,CASSRVSNSYNEQFF
TRBD2,TRBV15,CATSRDKRLAGGADTQYF
TRBD2,TRBV6-5,CASSSRDYRRTDTQYF
.,TRBV24-1,CATSEGYGYTF
.,TRBV29-1,CSVGDPLQLSYEQYF
.,TRBV20-1,CSAGRLNEQFF
TRBD1,TRBV27,CASSLLRQTGASYNEQFF
TRBD2,TRBV18,CASSRGLSGDEQYF
TRBD2,TRBV29-1,CSGAKLAGGVDTQYF
.,TRBV12-3/TRBV12-4,CASSLAVGGLEEQYF
.,TRBV4-1,CASSQVYSNQPQHF
.,TRBV29-1,CSAGIGREGNGYTF
.,TRBV4-1,CASSPGTLSYVQYF
.,TRBV3-1,CASGGWGYPNYGYTF
TRBD2,TRBV6-1,CASSELAGGLPHEQYF
TRBD2,TRBV6-5,CASSYEAGPYNEQFF
TRBD1,TRBV3-1,CASSQGAGGGQYF
.,TRBV18,CASARQFQETQYF
TRBD1,TRBV15,CATSRVDRGTHEQYF
TRBD2,TRBV4-2,CASSQDLASGMTDTQYF
.,TRBV11-2,CASSLEFGPDWYEQYF
TRBD2,TRBV20-1,CSARDRASGTYNEQFF